This T cell receptor (beta chain) was sequenced in a study of blood T cell repertoires in COVID-19. Donors in Cohort 3 counted as recovered after two negative PCRs, clearance, or symptom resolution. How the authors handled the data: Using reference gene primer amplification, nucleated cell counts were estimated. The assay was immunoSEQ multiplex PCR, and TCRdb's table has in-frame clones only and misses some. The D gene and trimming were derived from the DNA, and the V and J assignments and clone size from that table. In the table there are around 290,000 clones, approximately 89% of which are singletons. This clone showed up just once. Sequencing input: PBMCs or T cells enriched from blood (not recorded which). This TCR was sampled from a woman aged 18 to 35 who had recovered from COVID-19.

The CDR3 protein is CAWSRGLAGGAYEQYF. CDR3 nucleotides: TGTGCCTGGAGTAGGGGACTAGCGGGAGGAGCCTACGAGCAGTACTTC. This chain links TRBV30 with TRBJ2-7; 15 nucleotides line up with TRBD2. J was trimmed by 2 bases and V by 2 bases; bases with no gene match: 4. Germline loops: CDR1 GTSNPN, CDR2 SVGIG (reference sequence). The length of the CDR3 is 16 residues.